One and the same sample provided the 21 T cell receptor beta chains below, sequenced in a study of cytomegalovirus exposure and HLA in healthy donors. PCR employed 60 Vbeta and 13 Jbeta primers. The protocol was immunoSEQ multiplex PCR, while the TCRdb copy is restricted to in-frame clones and leaves out a portion. Of around 120,000 clones listed, around 80% are singletons. The sequencing sample was made of PBMCs. The receptors here all came from a woman in her forties in good health and CMV-seropositive.

V usage is TRBV7-2 and J usage is TRBJ2-7; 12 bases align to TRBD2. The length of the CDR3 is 16 residues. Trimming cost V 5 bases and J 7 bases; bases outside gene matches: 12. Germline CDR1 is SGHTA and CDR2 is FQGNSA. The CDR3 DNA is TGTGCCAGCAGCCCCCATCTAGCGGGAGGGGTCGGGGAGCAGTACTTC. Translating it yields CASSPHLAGGVGEQYF.

V gene TRBV9 combines with J gene TRBJ1-1, with TRBD1 matching 7 bases. The V gene end was trimmed by 4 bases and the J gene end by 3 bases; junction bases not matched to a gene: 9. The CDR3 spans 15 residues. Germline loops: CDR1 SGDLS, CDR2 YYNGEE. The CDR3 loop reads CASSLTGAGDTEAFF. CDR3 bases: TGTGCCAGCAGCCTCACAGGGGCTGGGGACACTGAAGCTTTCTTT. The full variable domain, its missing parts supplied by reference TRBV9 and TRBJ1-1, is DSGVTQTPKHLITATGQRVTLRCSPRSGDLSVYWYQQSLDQGLQFLIQYYNGEERAKGNILERFSAQQFPDLHSELNLSSLELGDSALYFCASSLTGAGDTEAFFGQGTRLTVV.

The chain couples TRBV14 to TRBJ2-7, with 13 nucleotides matching TRBD2. J was trimmed by 4 bases and V by 4 bases; bases with no gene match: 1. The CDR3 totals 14 residues. Germline loops: CDR1 SGHDN, CDR2 FVKESK. The CDR3 DNA reads as TGTGCCAGCAGCCGGACTAGCGGGAGTTACGAGCAGTACTTC. It yields the protein CASSRTSGSYEQYF.

CDR3 sequence reads: CAISDLDREGYTF. The CDR3 DNA is TGTGCCATCAGTGATCTAGACAGGGAGGGCTACACCTTC. V and J are TRBV10-3 and TRBJ1-2, with 7 bases fitting TRBD1. This CDR3 contains 13 residues. V lost 3 bases and J lost 8; bases outside the gene matches: 6. Germline loops: CDR1 ENHRY, CDR2 SYGVKD.

Here the CDR3 reads CASSLEGWQGFYGYTF. The CDR3 nucleotides are TGTGCCAGCAGCTTGGAAGGCTGGCAGGGTTTCTATGGCTACACCTTC. This rearrangement joins TRBV7-9 to TRBJ1-2; TRBD1 is a possible D gene (5 bases). Trimming shortened V by 3 bases and J by 4 bases, and 18 bases separated the two germline ends. CDR1 SEHNR and CDR2 FQNEAQ come from the germline V gene (reference sequence). The CDR3 runs 16 residues. The full variable domain, its missing parts supplied by reference TRBV7-9 and TRBJ1-2, is DTGVSQNPRHKITKRGQNVTFRCDPISEHNRLYWYRQTLGQGPEFLTYFQNEAQLEKSRLLSDRFSAERPKGSFSTLEIQRTEQGDSAMYLCASSLEGWQGFYGYTFGSGTRLTVV.

The V and J genes are TRBV5-1 and TRBJ2-1; D remains unclear. This CDR3 contains 14 residues. Germline CDR1 SGHRS, CDR2 YFSETQ. Trimming pared 6 bases from V and 0 bases from J, leaving 10 bases between. The CDR3 DNA sequence: TGCGCCAGCACCTCCGTGAGCTCCTACAATGAGCAGTTCTTC. Protein sequence: CASTSVSSYNEQFF.

The chain employs TRBV5-1 and TRBJ1-4; a possible D gene is TRBD1 (5 bases). The CDR3 runs 14 residues. Trimming removed 3 bases from V and 8 bases from J, with 14 bases in between. Per germline, CDR1 SGHRS and CDR2 YFSETQ. CDR3 protein: CASSSGGVEEKLFF. Here the CDR3 DNA reads TGCGCCAGCAGCTCGGGGGGGGTCGAGGAAAAACTGTTTTTT.

The chain joins TRBV2 to TRBJ1-1, with D perhaps matching TRBD1 (5 bases). The CDR3 length is 13 residues. Germline V CDR1 and CDR2: SNHLY, FYNNEI. V was pared by 7 bases and J by 1 base, with 10 bases between. The CDR3 loop reads CASKGQPNTEAFF. For the CDR3, the DNA is TGTGCCAGCAAGGGGCAGCCGAACACTGAAGCTTTCTTT.

J is TRBJ2-1 and V is TRBV11-2; 16 bases map to TRBD2. Trimming cost V 6 bases and J 6 bases; bases outside gene matches: 5. CDR3 length: 16 amino acids. In germline, CDR1 is SGHAT, CDR2 FQNNGV. Here the CDR3 reads CASSPGTSGGANEQFF. CDR3 nucleotides: TGTGCCAGCAGTCCCGGGACTAGCGGGGGGGCCAATGAGCAGTTCTTC.

The chain has TRBV7-2 and TRBJ2-7; 13 nucleotides align to TRBD2. Germline V lookup: CDR1 SGHTA, CDR2 FQGNSA. The CDR3 loop spans 15 amino acids. V shed 7 bases and J 5 bases; nucleotides not matched to a gene: 8. The CDR3 protein is CASTQSGLAGNEQYF. CDR3 nucleotide sequence: TGTGCCAGCACCCAATCGGGACTAGCGGGGAACGAGCAGTACTTC.

The gene calls are TRBV19 and TRBJ1-1; the D gene is possibly TRBD1 (6 bases). Trimming shortened V by 6 bases and J by 7 bases, and 15 bases separated the two germline ends. The CDR3 sequence is 13 residues long. Germline assignment: CDR1 LNHDA and CDR2 SQIVND (reference sequence). The CDR3 DNA reads TGTGCCAGTAGCCTCGGACAGCCAATTGAAGCTTTCTTT. Its protein is CASSLGQPIEAFF.

The chain carries TRBV7-8 and TRBJ1-2, with D perhaps TRBD1 (6 bases). The germline CDR1 and CDR2 sequences are SGHVS and FQNEAQ. The CDR3 totals 12 residues. The V end was cut by 5 bases, the J end by 11 bases, with 15 bases between. CDR3: CASSVQQGPYTF. CDR3 DNA sequence: TGTGCCAGCAGCGTCCAACAGGGCCCATACACCTTC.

This chain joins TRBV2 and TRBJ2-7, with 7 positions matching TRBD2. Germline V gene lookup returns CDR1 SNHLY and CDR2 FYNNEI. V shed 1 base, J shed 3 bases, and the junction held 3 bases outside the gene matches. The CDR3 has 14 residues. CDR3 nucleotides: TGTGCCAGCAGTGAAGGCGGGAGCGTCTACGAGCAGTACTTC. This gives the protein CASSEGGSVYEQYF.

The chain is built from TRBV4-3 and TRBJ1-4, with unresolved D. Per the germline V gene, CDR1 is LGHNA and CDR2 is YSLEER. This CDR3 spans 16 amino acids. Between the trimmed V and J ends, which lost 3 bases and 4 bases, there was a span of 15 bases. CDR3 region: CASSQRKPADNEKLFF. CDR3 nucleotides: TGCGCCAGCAGCCAGCGAAAGCCCGCGGATAATGAAAAACTGTTTTTT.

The chain recombines TRBV5-1 with TRBJ2-3, with 13 positions matching TRBD2. Germline loops: CDR1 SGHRS, CDR2 YFSETQ. The V segment lost 2 bases and the J segment 6 bases; nucleotides outside the gene matches: 9. The CDR3 contains 17 residues. The CDR3 sequence is CASSLFGLAGVGDTQYF. For the CDR3, the DNA is TGCGCCAGCAGCTTATTCGGACTAGCGGGAGTCGGGGATACGCAGTATTTT.

There are a few counts of this clone. The rearrangement joins TRBV7-9 to TRBJ1-1, with 7 nucleotides matching TRBD1. In germline, CDR1 is SEHNR, CDR2 FQNEAQ (reference sequence). The V segment lost 5 bases and the J segment 6 bases; nucleotides outside the gene matches: 9. This CDR3 is built from 14 residues. The CDR3 loop reads CASSPSRTGSEAFF. DNA of the CDR3: TGTGCCAGCAGCCCCAGTAGGACAGGATCTGAAGCTTTCTTT. Together with reference TRBV7-9 and TRBJ1-1, the CDR3 gives the full variable domain: DTGVSQNPRHKITKRGQNVTFRCDPISEHNRLYWYRQTLGQGPEFLTYFQNEAQLEKSRLLSDRFSAERPKGSFSTLEIQRTEQGDSAMYLCASSPSRTGSEAFFGQGTRLTVV.

CDR3 loop: CASSEAAGQGKLAKNIQYF. The CDR3 nucleotides read TGTGCCAGCAGTGAAGCAGCGGGACAGGGGAAACTAGCCAAAAACATTCAGTACTTC. The gene calls are TRBV6-1 and TRBJ2-4; 10 nucleotides line up with TRBD1. The CDR3 extends over 19 amino acids. Germline-derived CDR1 and CDR2 are MNHNS and SASEGT. V was pared by 0 bases and J by 0 bases, with 8 bases of the junction left unmatched.

CDR3 nucleotide sequence: TGTGCCAGCTCGGAGGGACAGGGAGACAACTATGGCTACACCTTC. As protein: CASSEGQGDNYGYTF. The J gene is TRBJ1-2, the V gene TRBV18; 9 bases match TRBD1. Trimming took 6 bases from V and 2 from J; bases not matched to a gene: 7. From germline, CDR1 is KGHSH and CDR2 LQKENI. This CDR3 is built from 15 residues.

The V and J genes are TRBV19 and TRBJ2-7; 8 nucleotides agree with TRBD1. J gave up 9 bases and V 6 bases, and 16 bases lay outside the gene matches. The CDR3 is made up of 15 amino acids. Germline assignment: CDR1 LNHDA and CDR2 SQIVND (reference sequence). The CDR3 DNA reads TGTGCCAGTAGCCCCGGACAGGGCTCTTTCTTCGGGCAGTACTTC. Its translation is CASSPGQGSFFGQYF.

This chain joins TRBV2 and TRBJ2-6; D may be TRBD2 (5 bases). Germline values: CDR1 SNHLY, CDR2 FYNNEI. The CDR3 length is 15 residues. V lost 4 bases to trimming and J lost 2 bases, with 9 bases between them. The DNA of the CDR3 is TGTGCCAGCAGTGTTACGGGGACTGGGGCCAACGTCCTGACTTTC. Amino acids: CASSVTGTGANVLTF.

With regard to this clone: This same CDR3 is encoded by further DNA sequences in the sample. This sequence joins TRBV5-1 and TRBJ2-7, with D uncertain. Germline V lookup: CDR1 SGHRS, CDR2 YFSETQ. This CDR3 contains 11 residues. V was trimmed by 3 bases and J by 1 base, leaving 2 bases between them. CDR3: CASSSSYEQYF. CDR3 sequence (DNA): TGCGCCAGCAGCTCTTCCTACGAGCAGTACTTC.